This TCR beta chain was captured by sequencing in a study of blood T cell repertoires in COVID-19. The length of the CDR3 is 11 residues. V was shortened by 2 bases and J by 5 bases, with 6 bases between the two germline ends. Germline V CDR1 and CDR2: GTSNPN, SVGIG (reference sequence). Method: immunoSEQ multiplex PCR; TCRdb's copy keeps in-frame clones and lacks some. The sample yields around 250,000 clones, 85% seen once. This chain uses TRBV30 with TRBJ2-5, with TRBD1 as a possible D gene (6 bases). Sequenced input: PBMCs or T cells enriched from blood (not recorded which). The source of this sequence is a woman aged 50 to 60 with acute COVID-19. The CDR3 region is CAWSTGETQYF. Here the CDR3 DNA reads TGTGCCTGGAGTACAGGGGAGACCCAGTACTTC.